One and the same sample provided the 27 T cell receptor beta chains below, sequenced in a study of T cells in Graves' hyperthyroidism and ophthalmopathy. Template material for amplifying TCR beta CDR3 regions consisted of RNA transcripts. HTBI primers were used for first-round RT-PCR of the TCR CDR3. MiXCR was run by TCRdb on the multiplex PCR reads, yielding one entry per CDR3 protein. The sample yields under 400,000 distinct CDR3 sequences, approximately 17% seen once. The sequencing input was blood. The source of these receptors is a young man with Graves' hyperthyroidism.

This clonotype was detected many times. The chain is built from TRBV12-3 or TRBV12-4 and TRBJ1-2; 7 bases map to TRBD1. This CDR3 region has 15 residues. V gave up 3 bases and J gave up 1 base; unmatched junction bases: 5. The CDR3: CASSLGTDGNYGYTF. CDR3 bases: TGTGCCAGCAGTTTGGGGACAGACGGTAACTATGGCTACACCTTC.

This clonotype was recorded at least ten times. V and J are TRBV2 and TRBJ1-6, with a tentative D call TRBD1 (6 bases). The CDR3 sequence is 14 residues long. Germline loops: CDR1 SNHLY, CDR2 FYNNEI. Trimming pared 4 bases from V and 6 bases from J, leaving 10 bases between. The CDR3 loop reads CASSGGAVNSPLHF. Written as DNA, the CDR3 is TGTGCCAGCAGTGGGGGGGCAGTTAATTCACCCCTCCACTTT.

This clonotype was seen more than once but under ten times. The V call is TRBV29-1, the J call TRBJ2-2; TRBD2 might be the D (5 bases). This CDR3 has 14 amino acids. In germline, CDR1 is SQVTM, CDR2 ANQGSEA. Trimming cost V 3 bases and J 1 base, with 9 bases left between them. The CDR3 DNA is TGCAGCGTTGACCGGGGTGGGAACACCGGGGAGCTGTTTTTT. It is translated as CSVDRGGNTGELFF.

V is TRBV3-1 and J is TRBJ2-1, with D unresolved. Trimming took 0 bases from V and 1 from J, leaving 13 bases between them. Germline V gene data show CDR1 as LGHDT and CDR2 as YNNKEL (reference sequence). This CDR3 spans 17 amino acids. The CDR3 DNA is TGTGCCAGCAGCCAAGATCCGCGTACCTCTTCCTACAATGAGCAGTTCTTC. Its protein is CASSQDPRTSSYNEQFF.

This clonotype has only a few counts. This chain joins TRBV12-5 and TRBJ1-3, with D uncertain. The CDR3 has 16 residues. V was clipped by 0 bases and J by 0 bases, with 9 bases between them. Germline values: CDR1 LGHNT, CDR2 FRNRAP. The CDR3 DNA reads as TGTGCTAGTGGTTTGGTCAAGGCCACCTCTGGAAACACCATATATTTT. Protein: CASGLVKATSGNTIYF.

This clonotype showed up many times. The gene calls are TRBV28 and TRBJ2-7; 10 bases map to TRBD1. This CDR3 has 14 residues. V was clipped by 6 bases and J by 4 bases; unmatched bases: 6. Germline assignment: CDR1 MDHEN and CDR2 SYDVKM. CDR3 loop: CASRPGTGEYEQYF. In nucleotides, the CDR3 is TGTGCCAGCAGACCCGGGACAGGGGAGTACGAGCAGTACTTC.

This clonotype was detected ten times or more. The V call is TRBV7-8, the J call TRBJ2-1, with a weak D call TRBD1 (6 bases). The CDR3 spans 15 residues. Germline V gene lookup returns CDR1 SGHVS and CDR2 FQNEAQ. Trimming left V 6 bases short and J 1 base short, with 13 bases between. The CDR3, as DNA: TGTGCCAGCAGTCCCAGGGGCGGGTCCTACAATGAGCAGTTCTTC. Its protein product is CASSPRGGSYNEQFF.

The chain carries TRBV24-1 and TRBJ2-2; 7 bases fit TRBD1. The junction had 8 bases not matched to a gene; V was cut back by 4 bases and J by 4 bases. Germline values: CDR1 KGHDR, CDR2 SFDVKD. This CDR3 is built from 16 residues. The CDR3 spells CATSDLAGTATGELFF. The CDR3 bases are TGTGCCACCAGTGACCTGGCCGGGACAGCCACCGGGGAGCTGTTTTTT.

The sample holds many counts of this clonotype. The gene calls are TRBV20-1 and TRBJ2-1; 11 bases are a match to TRBD2. V lost 1 base to trimming and J lost 6 bases; unmatched junction nucleotides: 8. CDR1 is DFQATT, CDR2 SNEGSKA, per germline (reference sequence). CDR3 size: 16 residues. The CDR3 sequence: CSARATLAGGLNEQFF. For the CDR3, the DNA is TGCAGTGCTAGAGCCACCCTAGCGGGAGGCCTCAATGAGCAGTTCTTC.

This clonotype was counted ten times or more. The genes are TRBV7-2 and TRBJ2-1, with 8 bases identical to TRBD2. V was pared by 3 bases and J by 0 bases, with 4 bases of the junction left unmatched. This CDR3 spans 16 amino acids. Germline V gene data show CDR1 as SGHTA and CDR2 as FQGNSA. DNA of the CDR3: TGTGCCAGCAGCTTTGATGGGACTAGCTCCTACAATGAGCAGTTCTTC. It encodes CASSFDGTSSYNEQFF. The full variable domain, completed using reference TRBV7-2 and TRBJ2-1, is GAGVSQSPSNKVTEKGKDVELRCDPISGHTALYWYRQSLGQGLEFLIYFQGNSAPDKSGLPSDRFSAERTGGSVSTLTIQRTQQEDSAVYLCASSFDGTSSYNEQFFGPGTRLTVL.

The chain is built from TRBV6-1 and TRBJ2-3; 7 bases match TRBD2. The CDR3 sequence is 16 residues long. CDR1 and CDR2 (germline): MNHNS, SASEGT. V lost 3 bases to trimming and J lost 0 bases; unmatched junction nucleotides: 6. CDR3 in DNA: TGTGCCAGCAGTGACGCAGCGGGGACTAGCACAGATACGCAGTATTTT. This encodes CASSDAAGTSTDTQYF.

Comments on this clonotype: A clone one base away is much larger, so this may be a read error. The chain joins TRBV29-1 to TRBJ1-1; D unclear. V was shortened by 4 bases and J by 0 bases, with 9 bases between the two germline ends. CDR1 and CDR2 (germline): SQVTM, ANQGSEA. This CDR3 contains 13 residues. The CDR3 sequence: CSVGPVLNTEAFF. DNA of the CDR3: TGCAGCGTTGGCCCCGTGTTGAACACTGAAGCTTTCTTT.

This chain connects TRBV7-3 to TRBJ2-1, with a tentative D call TRBD2 (6 bases). The germline V gene encodes CDR1 SGHTA and CDR2 FQGTGA. The CDR3 consists of 13 residues. Deletions cut 5 bases from V and 9 bases from J, with 14 bases between. The CDR3 DNA reads as TGTGCCAGCAGCCGCACGGCGGGAACTGAGCAGTTCTTC. The encoded protein is CASSRTAGTEQFF.

This clonotype showed up many times. The chain is built from TRBV18 and TRBJ2-7; D is undetermined. Germline lookup yields CDR1 KGHSH and CDR2 LQKENI. The CDR3 runs 11 residues. Trimming shortened V by 6 bases and J by 6 bases, and 9 bases separated the two germline ends. CDR3 sequence reads: CASSRRSEQYF. The CDR3 region has the DNA TGTGCCAGCTCGCGAAGGAGCGAGCAGTACTTC.

As regards this clonotype: One end of the junction fails to match germline, which may point to a read error. The chain carries TRBV12-3 or TRBV12-4 and TRBJ2-3; D may be TRBD2 (5 bases). The CDR3 is 12 amino acids. The chain's CDR3 is CASNLVRTGGYF. In nucleotides, the CDR3 is TGTGCCAGCAATTTAGTCCGAACCGGAGGGTATTTT.

V and J are TRBV12-3 or TRBV12-4 and TRBJ1-2, with 11 bases lining up with TRBD1. The CDR3 covers 16 residues. V shed 3 bases, J shed 7 bases, and the junction held 10 bases outside the gene matches. CDR3 amino acids: CASSFIRRTGGFGYTF. CDR3 coding DNA: TGTGCCAGCAGTTTTATAAGGAGGACAGGGGGCTTTGGCTACACCTTC.

The CDR3 loop reads CATKNSYNEKLFF. CDR3 bases: TGTGCCACCAAAAACAGTTACAATGAAAAACTGTTTTTT. This chain joins TRBV11-2 and TRBJ1-4, with unresolved D. CDR1 and CDR2 (germline): SGHAT, FQNNGV. CDR3 length: 13 amino acids. With 10 bases removed from V and 5 bases from J, the gap between germline ends came to 14 bases.

This clonotype occurred many times. The chain joins TRBV10-3 to TRBJ2-1; 7 nucleotides align to TRBD2. This CDR3 is 16 amino acids long. The trim removed 6 bases at V and 7 bases at J, leaving 15 bases unmatched. Germline assignment: CDR1 ENHRY and CDR2 SYGVKD. The CDR3 loop is CAISDLGGTTTNEQFF. CDR3 coding DNA: TGTGCCATCAGCGACCTCGGCGGGACTACTACTAATGAGCAGTTCTTC.

V usage is TRBV28 and J usage is TRBJ1-2; 9 bases fit TRBD1. The germline V gene encodes CDR1 MDHEN and CDR2 SYDVKM. V lost 4 bases and J lost 7; bases outside the gene matches: 10. The CDR3 is made up of 15 amino acids. The CDR3 region is CASSWGSRQGVGYTF. For the CDR3, the DNA is TGTGCCAGCAGTTGGGGAAGTCGACAGGGGGTTGGCTACACCTTC.

J is TRBJ1-4 and V is TRBV30; no clear D. V was trimmed by 1 base and J by 8 bases, leaving 11 bases between them. In germline, CDR1 is GTSNPN, CDR2 SVGIG (reference sequence). The CDR3 has 13 amino acids. The CDR3 region is CAWSGNQGEKLFF. In DNA form, the CDR3 reads TGTGCCTGGAGTGGCAACCAAGGGGAAAAACTGTTTTTT.

CDR3 in DNA: TGTGCCAGCAGGGGACACGCCGGGACAGCTACAGAAGCTTTCTTT. Its protein product is CASRGHAGTATEAFF. The J gene is TRBJ1-1, the V gene TRBV28, with TRBD1 matching 7 bases. CDR3 size: 15 residues. With V trimmed by 6 bases and J by 8 bases, 15 bases remained unmatched. Germline V gene sequence: CDR1 MDHEN, CDR2 SYDVKM.

This clonotype was recorded at least ten times. CDR3 protein: CAISGTGTMNTEAFF. CDR3 in DNA: TGTGCCATCAGTGGGACAGGTACTATGAACACTGAAGCTTTCTTT. The chain couples TRBV10-3 to TRBJ1-1; 7 positions match TRBD1. The length of the CDR3 is 15 residues. CDR1 and CDR2 (germline): ENHRY, SYGVKD. The V segment lost 4 bases and the J segment 0 bases; nucleotides outside the gene matches: 5.

This clonotype was recorded many times. The junction and the germline gene differ at one end; a read error may be behind it. The V call is TRBV11-2, the J call TRBJ1-2; D remains ambiguous. Looked up from germline, CDR1 is SGHAT and CDR2 is FQNNGV. The CDR3 is 12 amino acids. The CDR3 protein is CVSSLVAAEATF. As DNA, the CDR3 is TGTGTCAGCAGCTTAGTTGCCGCAGAGGCCACCTTC.

There are many counts of this clonotype. The CDR3 DNA reads as TGTGCCAGCAGTTTGACAGCGGGAGGTTCCTACGAGCAGTACTTC. It translates to CASSLTAGGSYEQYF. The chain combines TRBV27 with TRBJ2-7, with 9 bases matching TRBD2. Germline values: CDR1 MNHEY, CDR2 SMNVEV (reference sequence). With 3 bases clipped from V and 1 base from J, the junction kept 4 bases outside the gene matches. This CDR3 spans 15 amino acids.

This clonotype was counted between two and nine times. The gene calls are TRBV7-9 and TRBJ1-5; D possibly corresponds to TRBD1 (5 bases). The CDR3 sequence is 14 residues long. Looked up from germline, CDR1 is SEHNR and CDR2 is FQNEAQ (reference sequence). The V end was cut by 5 bases, the J end by 0 bases, with 8 bases between. The CDR3 here is CASSKGSSNQPQHF. In DNA, the CDR3 is TGTGCCAGCAGCAAGGGGTCTAGCAATCAGCCCCAGCATTTT.

At least ten counts were recorded for this clonotype. The CDR3 region has the DNA TGTGCCAGCTCACCGATAGGGGGCACTGGGGCCAACGTCCTGACTTTC. Its protein is CASSPIGGTGANVLTF. The chain joins TRBV18 to TRBJ2-6; TRBD1 matches at 7 bases. This CDR3 comprises 16 residues. Germline V gene lookup returns CDR1 KGHSH and CDR2 LQKENI. V was pared by 3 bases and J by 2 bases, with 4 bases of the junction left unmatched.

This clonotype appeared a few times. The rearrangement joins TRBV12-3 or TRBV12-4 to TRBJ2-7; TRBD1 might be the D (6 bases). V dropped 3 bases and J dropped 5 bases, with 11 bases sitting between them. The CDR3 length is 13 residues. CDR3 amino acids: CASSFTGTDEQYF. DNA of the CDR3: TGTGCCAGCAGTTTTACAGGGACGGACGAGCAGTACTTC.